One sample yielded the 19 T cell receptor beta chains listed below, sequenced in a study of beta chain features in type 1 diabetes (dated by TCRdb to 2016 to 2019). Their target antigens are unknown. Study-level results and caveats: In all four CD4+ subsets, TCRB CDR3 length was moderately but significantly shorter in type 1 diabetes patients.

Receptor libraries were prepared by the immunoSEQ multiplex PCR assay. The High Capacity cDNA Reverse Transcription Kit was used to reverse transcribe all of the isolated RNA, meaning that expressed TCRB transcripts were what got sequenced. TCRdb holds this immuneACCESS table with in-frame rearrangements only. Some clones are missing; in checked studies, unresolved V genes explain under half, and the rest has no known cause. The sample data list approximately 100,000 clones, and 25% to 35% of these were observed just once. The ten largest clones take up about 0.49% of the sample. Sequencing was performed on central memory CD4+ T cells from blood. These receptors were collected from a woman under 30 with type 1 diabetes.

DNA of the CDR3: TGTGCCAGCAGCTCCTACGGACAGGGCACAGATACGCAGTATTTT. Translating it yields CASSSYGQGTDTQYF. The chain recombines TRBV5-6 with TRBJ2-3; 7 bases map to TRBD1. The junction had 5 bases not matched to a gene; V was cut back by 3 bases and J by 1 base. The CDR3 sequence is 15 residues long. Germline CDR1 reads SGHDT; CDR2 reads YYEEEE.

The chain carries TRBV7-6 and TRBJ1-4, with 9 bases lining up with TRBD1. CDR1 is SGHVS, CDR2 FNYEAQ, per germline. V trimming: 5 bases; J trimming: 5 bases; junction bases outside the gene matches: 3. The CDR3 is 14 residues long. CDR3 region: CASSKGQGNEKLFF. The CDR3 region has the DNA TGTGCCAGCAGCAAGGGACAGGGAAATGAAAAACTGTTTTTT.

V gene TRBV5-1 combines with J gene TRBJ2-3; D is unclear. The germline V gene encodes CDR1 SGHRS and CDR2 YFSETQ. With 4 bases removed from V and 2 bases from J, the gap between germline ends came to 14 bases. This CDR3 has 15 amino acids. The CDR3: CASSLLLSSTDTQYF. CDR3 nucleotides: TGCGCCAGCAGCCTGTTACTAAGTTCCACAGATACGCAGTATTTT.

This sequence joins TRBV7-2 and TRBJ2-5; TRBD1 is a possible D gene (6 bases). V was clipped by 5 bases and J by 5 bases, with 21 bases between them. From germline, CDR1 is SGHTA and CDR2 FQGNSA. This CDR3 has 16 amino acids. The CDR3 protein is CASSLGQSPVEETQYF. DNA for the CDR3: TGTGCCAGCAGCCTCGGACAGTCTCCAGTAGAGGAGACCCAGTACTTC.

V is TRBV19 and J is TRBJ1-2, with D tentatively TRBD1 (6 bases). The V and J ends lost 2 bases and 6 bases respectively, with 13 bases between them. CDR1 LNHDA and CDR2 SQIVND come from the germline V gene (reference sequence). The CDR3 runs 14 residues. This chain's CDR3 is CASSIRTVGHGYTF. The CDR3 nucleotides are TGTGCCAGTAGTATACGGACAGTCGGGCATGGCTACACCTTC.

The chain couples TRBV30 to TRBJ2-2, with D perhaps TRBD2 (6 bases). Germline loops: CDR1 GTSNPN, CDR2 SVGIG (reference sequence). The V end was cut by 4 bases, the J end by 7 bases, with 19 bases between. The CDR3 extends over 15 amino acids. DNA of the CDR3: TGTGCCTGGACCCCGCCGGGACTGAGTAACGGGGAGCTGTTTTTT. This codes for CAWTPPGLSNGELFF.

The chain recombines TRBV18 with TRBJ2-7; 7 bases are a match to TRBD2. V lost 0 bases and J lost 5; bases outside the gene matches: 13. CDR3 length: 17 amino acids. Germline V lookup: CDR1 KGHSH, CDR2 LQKENI. The CDR3 sequence is CASSPPPSSGKSDEQYF. DNA of the CDR3: TGTGCCAGCTCACCACCTCCCTCCAGCGGGAAATCTGACGAGCAGTACTTC.

DNA of the CDR3: TGTGCCACCAGCAGACCAGAGCGTTCCAGGGCGTTCACTGAAGCTTTCTTT. Its translation: CATSRPERSRAFTEAFF. The chain carries TRBV15 and TRBJ1-1, with D possibly being TRBD1 (5 bases). Trimming stripped 2 bases from V and 4 bases from J, with 20 bases between. The CDR3 is made up of 17 amino acids. CDR1 and CDR2 from the germline V gene are LNHNV and YYDKDF (reference sequence).

This sequence joins TRBV19 and TRBJ1-3, with 8 bases lining up with TRBD1. This CDR3 has 16 amino acids. Germline CDR1 is LNHDA and CDR2 is SQIVND (reference sequence). Trimming cost V 6 bases and J 2 bases; bases outside gene matches: 9. The CDR3 region has the DNA TGTGCCAGTAGCGGCAGGGGGCGACTAGCTGGAAACACCATATATTTT. Its translation: CASSGRGRLAGNTIYF. Drawing the rest from reference TRBV19 and TRBJ1-3, the complete variable domain is DGGITQSPKYLFRKEGQNVTLSCEQNLNHDAMYWYRQDPGQGLRLIYYSQIVNDFQKGDIAEGYSVSREKKESFPLTVTSAQKNPTAFYLCASSGRGRLAGNTIYFGEGSWLTVV.

The chain employs TRBV11-2 and TRBJ2-3; D is possibly TRBD2 (6 bases). This CDR3 contains 16 residues. Germline V CDR1 and CDR2: SGHAT, FQNNGV. The V and J ends lost 0 bases and 5 bases respectively, with 15 bases between them. The CDR3 DNA follows: TGTGCCAGCAGCTTAGATGCCTGGAGGGTTGGAGATACGCAGTATTTT. Amino acid sequence: CASSLDAWRVGDTQYF.

There are a few counts of this clone. The V gene is TRBV5-1, the J gene TRBJ2-5; 8 positions match TRBD2. Losses at the gene ends were 0 bases for V and 1 base for J; bases not matched to a gene: 8. This CDR3 region has 17 residues. Germline lookup yields CDR1 SGHRS and CDR2 YFSETQ. The CDR3 bases are TGCGCCAGCAGCTTGGGACTAGCGTACTATCCCCAAGAGACCCAGTACTTC. Its translation is CASSLGLAYYPQETQYF. The whole variable domain, remainder taken from reference TRBV5-1 and TRBJ2-5, is KAGVTQTPRYLIKTRGQQVTLSCSPISGHRSVSWYQQTPGQGLQFLFEYFSETQRNKGNFPGRFSGRQFSNSRSEMNVSTLELGDSALYLCASSLGLAYYPQETQYFGPGTRLLVL.

The chain is built from TRBV29-1 and TRBJ2-5; a possible D gene is TRBD2 (5 bases). The assigned J gene may be wrong: the sequence end matches TRBJ2-7 better. The CDR3 consists of 13 residues. The germline gives CDR1 SQVTM, CDR2 ANQGSEA. The CDR3, as DNA: TGCAGCGTTCGCTCGGACTTTTCCTACGAGCAGTACTTC. Amino acids: CSVRSDFSYEQYF.

Comments on this clone: Other DNA sequences from this sample encode an identical CDR3 as well. The chain carries TRBV12-5 and TRBJ1-5; TRBD1 might be the D (6 bases). This CDR3 comprises 15 residues. The germline CDR1 and CDR2 sequences are LGHNT and FRNRAP. Trimming left V 4 bases short and J 1 base short, with 11 bases between. CDR3 sequence: CASGSGQLSNQPQHF. DNA of the CDR3: TGTGCTAGTGGTTCCGGACAGCTCAGCAATCAGCCCCAGCATTTT.

This clone was seen a few times. The gene calls are TRBV9 and TRBJ2-5; 7 positions agree with TRBD1. CDR3 length: 15 residues. Germline loops: CDR1 SGDLS, CDR2 YYNGEE. J was trimmed by 4 bases and V by 0 bases; bases with no gene match: 6. The CDR3 DNA follows: TGTGCCAGCAGCGTAGGGGACAGAGGGCGAGAGACCCAGTACTTC. Translated: CASSVGDRGRETQYF.

The chain joins TRBV7-9 to TRBJ2-3, with TRBD2 identical over 9 bases. After removal of 1 base from V and 0 bases from J, the junction contained 2 bases not matched to a gene. The CDR3 runs to 16 residues. CDR1 is SEHNR, CDR2 FQNEAQ, per germline (reference sequence). The CDR3 sequence: CASSLDLAGSTDTQYF. CDR3 in DNA: TGTGCCAGCAGCTTAGACCTAGCGGGAAGCACAGATACGCAGTATTTT.

This chain links TRBV6-5 with TRBJ2-2; maybe TRBD2 (6 bases). Germline loops: CDR1 MNHEY, CDR2 SVGAGI. The germline V and J ends were trimmed by 6 bases and 2 bases, with 7 bases remaining between them. The CDR3 length is 13 residues. The CDR3 protein is CASREGNTGELFF. CDR3 sequence (DNA): TGTGCCAGCAGGGAGGGAAACACCGGGGAGCTGTTTTTT.

This CDR3 reads CSVVDRGDQPQHF. CDR3 sequence (DNA): TGCAGCGTTGTTGACAGGGGAGATCAGCCCCAGCATTTT. The rearrangement joins TRBV29-1 to TRBJ1-5, with TRBD1 matching 8 bases. CDR1 SQVTM and CDR2 ANQGSEA come from the germline V gene. The length of the CDR3 is 13 residues. Trimming cost V 4 bases and J 5 bases; bases outside gene matches: 4.

This clone was observed a handful of times. The V call is TRBV5-6, the J call TRBJ2-5; D perhaps matches TRBD2 (7 bases). The CDR3 consists of 13 residues. CDR1 SGHDT and CDR2 YYEEEE come from the germline V gene. V gave up 2 bases and J gave up 7 bases, with 12 bases separating them. The CDR3 sequence is CASSLEGGATQYF. CDR3 sequence (DNA): TGTGCCAGCAGCTTAGAGGGGGGGGCGACCCAGTACTTC.

The chain has TRBV6-4 and TRBJ1-5, with 9 bases fitting TRBD1. Germline V lookup: CDR1 MRHNA, CDR2 SNTAGT. CDR3 length: 20 amino acids. With 2 bases clipped from V and 0 bases from J, the junction kept 14 bases outside the gene matches. The chain's CDR3 is CASSDPGDRDLPYSNQPQHF. The CDR3 nucleotides are TGTGCCAGCAGTGACCCGGGGGACAGGGACCTGCCTTATAGCAATCAGCCCCAGCATTTT.